This T cell receptor (beta chain) is drawn from a study of Graves' ophthalmopathy and Graves' hyperthyroidism. Study conclusions and caveats: Prediction of ophthalmopathy progression reached roughly 64% sensitivity and nearly 75% specificity. Appearing in blood as well were most expanded thyroid clonotypes above 0.001 frequency.

This CDR3 contains 14 residues. The V gene lost 4 bases and the J gene lost 0 bases, with 10 bases spanning the gap. Germline V gene lookup returns CDR1 SGHVS and CDR2 FQNEAQ. RNA served as the template for amplifying TCR beta CDR3 regions. First-round RT-PCR with HTBI primers preceded a second-round multiplex PCR. TCRdb processed the multiplex PCR reads anew with MiXCR; each CDR3 protein has one entry. The sample includes over a million distinct CDR3 sequences, less than 45% of them seen just once. A note on this clonotype: Its specificity is unknown. A much larger clone lies a single base off, so this may be a read error.

Sequenced: peripheral blood or thyroid tissue (not recorded which). The receptor's source is an adult man with Graves' hyperthyroidism. J is TRBJ2-7 and V is TRBV7-8; D unresolved. The CDR3 DNA reads as TGTGCCAGCAGCTCACACCTGAGCTCCTACGAGCAGTACTTC. Amino acids: CASSSHLSSYEQYF.